This T cell receptor beta chain is from a study of beta chain features in type 1 diabetes. The CDR3 runs 15 residues. Germline values: CDR1 SGHDT, CDR2 YYEEEE. V was clipped by 5 bases and J by 2 bases; unmatched bases: 8. Overall study findings and caveats: Researchers reported that naive, central memory and Treg TCRB repertoires appeared more similar in patients than in healthy donors. People with Type 1 diabetes carried modestly yet significantly shorter TCRB CDR3s in all four CD4+ subsets.

Each donor gave one heparinised blood draw averaging around 120 mL. Sorting based on CD45RO/CCR7/CD25/CD127/CD95/CD27 separated CD4+ naive, central memory, regulatory and stem cell-like memory cells. Expressed TCRB transcripts got sequenced, as all isolated RNA was reverse transcribed. Samples of naive, central memory and regulatory T cells yielded a mean of about 3.5 million reads. TCRdb keeps only in-frame clones here, not all; method: immunoSEQ multiplex PCR. The repertoire holds 250,000 to 350,000 clones, with approximately 14% as singletons. This clone has more than one count but fewer than ten. What it binds is unknown.

This chain uses TRBV5-6 with TRBJ2-5, with TRBD2 matching over 8 bases. This clonotype originated in a man aged 30 to 45 with type 1 diabetes. The sample was naive CD4+ T cells from blood. The DNA for the CDR3 is TGTGCCAGCAGTTCTTTAGCGGGGACGCAAGAGACCCAGTACTTC. Translation gives CASSSLAGTQETQYF.